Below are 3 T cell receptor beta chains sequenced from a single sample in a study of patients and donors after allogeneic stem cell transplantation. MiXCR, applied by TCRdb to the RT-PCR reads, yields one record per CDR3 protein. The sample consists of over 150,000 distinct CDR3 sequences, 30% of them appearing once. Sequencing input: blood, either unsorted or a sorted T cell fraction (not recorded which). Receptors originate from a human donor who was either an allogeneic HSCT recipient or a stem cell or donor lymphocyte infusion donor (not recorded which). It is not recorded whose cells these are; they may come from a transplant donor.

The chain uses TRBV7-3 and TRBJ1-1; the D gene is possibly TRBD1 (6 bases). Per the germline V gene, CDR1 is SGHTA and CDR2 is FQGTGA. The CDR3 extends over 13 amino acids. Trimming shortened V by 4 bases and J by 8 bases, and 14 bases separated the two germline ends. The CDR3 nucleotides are TGTGCCAGCAGCTCTCTCGGGACACTCGAAGCTTTCTTT. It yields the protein CASSSLGTLEAFF.

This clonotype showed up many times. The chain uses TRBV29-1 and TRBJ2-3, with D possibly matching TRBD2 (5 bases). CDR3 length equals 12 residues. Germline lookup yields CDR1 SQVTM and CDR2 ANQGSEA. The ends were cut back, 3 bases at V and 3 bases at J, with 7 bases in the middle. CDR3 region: CSVDDYTDTQYF. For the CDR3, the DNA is TGCAGCGTTGATGACTATACAGATACGCAGTATTTT.

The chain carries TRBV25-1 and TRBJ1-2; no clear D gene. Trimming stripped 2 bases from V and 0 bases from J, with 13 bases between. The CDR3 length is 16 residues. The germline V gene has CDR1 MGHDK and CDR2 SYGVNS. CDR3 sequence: CASSEPGWGTNYGYTF. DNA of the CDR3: TGTGCCAGCAGTGAACCCGGTTGGGGTACTAACTATGGCTACACCTTC.